The clone carrying this T cell receptor (beta chain) was observed many times. Its antigen is undetermined. This record belongs to a study of spatial heterogeneity in lung cancer. The length of the CDR3 is 15 residues. Germline CDR1 and CDR2: LGHDT and YNNKEL (reference sequence). The junction had 2 bases not matched to a gene; V was cut back by 1 base and J by 2 bases. MiXCR was run by TCRdb on the 5' RACE reads, yielding one entry per CDR3 protein. The sample records tens of thousands of distinct CDR3 sequences, 4.8% being singletons. Time point given: sample taken at primary tumor resection. Samples were donated by 72 untreated early-stage non-small cell lung cancer patients. Whole RNA was taken from tumor, nontumor lung or frozen PBMC; it was then sequenced unsorted. Findings and limits, study-wide: Expanded TCRs classified as ubiquitous or regional were counted, and these counts tracked ubiquitous and regional nonsynonymous mutations, respectively. Estimates put coverage of tumor T cells roughly 6.9% for alpha and approximately 14% for beta chains. For expanded intratumoral alpha and beta TCRs, counts tracked tumor mutation counts.

The TCR originated in a male donor with early-stage non-small cell lung cancer. The V and J genes are TRBV3-1 and TRBJ2-7; 10 bases fit TRBD1. The specimen was lung tumor tissue, collected at surgery. The CDR3 DNA is TGTGCCAGCAGCCAAGTCGGACAGGGGGCCTACGAGCAGTACTTC. It is translated as CASSQVGQGAYEQYF.